This is a list of T cell receptor beta chains from one sample in a study of blood T cell repertoires in COVID-19. TCRdb's table, derived via immunoSEQ multiplex PCR, lists solely in-frame clones and lacks some. There are around 120,000 clones in the sample; 90% occur only once, and 3.8% lies in the top ten. The sequenced sample was peripheral blood. The receptors were sampled from a woman aged 55-69 years with COVID-19, enrolled during active disease. Each CDR3 is given with its conserved first and last residue. The order of the fields is V gene, J gene, D gene, clone size, CDR3 protein, CDR3 DNA. A D gene is named only where the DNA matches it firmly. Not every row has a clone size; where given, it reads once, few, many or a size class.

TRBV5-1	TRBJ2-5	TRBD1	-	CASSHTGTAQETQYF	TGCGCCAGCAGCCATACCGGGACAGCCCAAGAGACCCAGTACTTC
TRBV3-1/TRBV3-2	TRBJ1-6	-	-	CASSQRGFWSPLHF	TGTGCCAGCAGCCAAAGGGGTTTTTGGTCACCCCTCCACTTT
TRBV10-2	TRBJ2-7	-	-	CASSNYEQYF	TGCGCCAGCTCCAACTACGAGCAGTACTTC
TRBV5-4	TRBJ2-1	TRBD1	-	CASSKPPGQGPYNEQFF	TGTGCCAGCAGCAAACCACCGGGACAGGGACCCTACAATGAGCAGTTCTTC
TRBV28	TRBJ2-2	-	-	CASSTQGGTGELFF	TGTGCCAGCAGCACTCAGGGTGGCACCGGGGAGCTGTTTTTT
TRBV19	TRBJ1-1	TRBD1	-	CASSSSRQGRTAFF	TGTGCCAGTAGTTCCAGTAGACAGGGGAGGACGGCTTTCTTT
TRBV9	TRBJ2-6	-	-	CASSVDFGGANVLTF	TGTGCCAGCAGCGTAGACTTCGGTGGGGCCAACGTCCTGACTTTC
TRBV7-9	TRBJ2-7	-	-	CASSSGSSSEQYF	TGTGCCAGCAGCAGTGGTTCATCTAGCGAGCAGTACTTC
TRBV7-9	TRBJ2-3	TRBD2	-	CASSLSRGGWSDTQYF	TGTGCCAGCAGCTTATCCCGCGGGGGTTGGTCAGATACGCAGTATTTT
TRBV11-2	TRBJ2-2	TRBD1	-	CASSHGTGAVTGELFF	TGTGCCAGCAGCCATGGGACAGGGGCGGTCACCGGGGAGCTGTTTTTT
TRBV20-1	TRBJ2-7	-	once	CSASIGAYEQYF	TGCAGTGCTAGTATAGGGGCCTACGAGCAGTACTTC
TRBV7-9	TRBJ1-2	-	-	CASSLDRRDYGYTF	TGTGCCAGCAGCTTAGATCGCCGAGACTATGGCTACACCTTC
TRBV5-4	TRBJ1-2	-	-	CASSLAQGSNYGYTF	TGTGCCAGCAGCTTGGCTCAGGGGAGTAACTATGGCTACACCTTC
TRBV19	TRBJ1-5	-	-	CASSPGQSSNQPQHF	TGTGCCAGTAGTCCTGGACAATCTAGCAATCAGCCCCAGCATTTT
TRBV12-5	TRBJ1-5	TRBD1	-	CASGLGTGNQPQHF	TGTGCTAGTGGTTTAGGGACAGGGAATCAGCCCCAGCATTTT
TRBV7-8	TRBJ2-1	TRBD2	-	CASSFASGGYNEQFF	TGTGCCAGCAGCTTTGCTAGCGGGGGCTACAATGAGCAGTTCTTC
TRBV9	TRBJ1-3	TRBD1	-	CASSVRDSFSGNTIYF	TGTGCCAGCAGCGTCCGGGACAGTTTCTCTGGAAACACCATATATTTT
TRBV7-9	TRBJ2-5	TRBD1	-	CASSLGDRGKQETQYF	TGTGCCAGCAGCTTAGGGGACAGGGGCAAACAAGAGACCCAGTACTTC
TRBV25-1	TRBJ1-2	-	few	CASSPGGRGAMDGYTF	TGTGCCAGCAGCCCCGGTGGACGGGGGGCGATGGATGGCTACACCTTC
TRBV19	TRBJ1-5	-	-	CASSRYREPNQPQHF	TGTGCCAGTAGTAGATACAGGGAACCCAATCAGCCCCAGCATTTT
TRBV7-4	TRBJ1-3	-	-	CASSPRGRGGNTIYF	TGTGCCAGCAGCCCCCGAGGCAGGGGTGGAAACACCATATATTTT
TRBV19	TRBJ1-1	-	-	CASTLQLMNTEAFF	TGTGCCAGTACCCTGCAACTTATGAACACTGAAGCTTTCTTT
TRBV3-1/TRBV3-2	TRBJ1-1	TRBD1	-	CASTSGLDRAMSRNTEAFF	TGTGCCAGCACCTCAGGTTTGGACAGGGCTATGAGCCGTAACACTGAAGCTTTCTTT
TRBV18	TRBJ1-1	TRBD1	-	CASSLPGQPLNTEAFF	TGTGCCAGCTCACTCCCGGGACAGCCGTTGAACACTGAAGCTTTCTTT
TRBV30	TRBJ2-7	-	-	CAWSVGGGIPYEQYF	TGTGCCTGGAGTGTAGGGGGGGGAATCCCCTACGAGCAGTACTTC
TRBV5-6	TRBJ1-1	TRBD1	-	CASSPPGQVNTEAFF	TGTGCCAGCAGCCCGCCGGGACAGGTGAACACTGAAGCTTTCTTT
TRBV5-1	TRBJ1-2	-	-	CASSLARTADFGYGYTF	TGCGCCAGCAGCTTGGCCCGGACAGCAGATTTCGGCTATGGCTACACCTTC
TRBV2	TRBJ1-6	-	-	CASSREGSYNSPLHF	TGTGCCAGCAGCAGGGAGGGAAGCTATAATTCACCCCTCCACTTT
TRBV2	TRBJ1-5	-	few	CASSGQGMNQPQHF	TGTGCCAGCAGTGGGCAGGGGATGAATCAGCCCCAGCATTTT
TRBV6-6	TRBJ2-7	-	once	CASSARDFGSYEQYF	TGTGCCAGCAGTGCACGGGACTTTGGCTCCTACGAGCAGTACTTC
TRBV5-6	TRBJ1-1	-	-	CASSLLTEGITEAFF	TGTGCCAGCAGCTTATTAACAGAGGGAATCACTGAAGCTTTCTTT